Sequencing of this T cell receptor beta chain was carried out in a study of T cell responses to AZD1222 COVID-19 vaccine. Study-wide points: Vaccine-associated CD4 TCRs spanned spike, dominant at 160-218 and 743-854.

This clone is a singleton in its sample. The antigen is not known. Unmatched junction bases numbered 7, after V lost 0 bases and J lost 6 bases. Germline-derived CDR1 and CDR2 are MGHRA and YSYEKL. This CDR3 is built from 16 residues. Profiled with immunoSEQ multiplex PCR; TCRdb holds only in-frame clones, not every one. The sample contains about 110,000 clones, roughly 90% of which appear only once. The chain couples TRBV4-1 to TRBJ1-5, with 8 bases fitting TRBD1. This clonotype was sampled from an adult in good health. Sequenced here: peripheral blood, sampled on day 0 of MenACWY control vaccination. CDR3: CASSQDGQGAFQPQHF. The CDR3 nucleotides read TGCGCCAGCAGCCAAGATGGGCAGGGGGCTTTTCAGCCCCAGCATTTT.